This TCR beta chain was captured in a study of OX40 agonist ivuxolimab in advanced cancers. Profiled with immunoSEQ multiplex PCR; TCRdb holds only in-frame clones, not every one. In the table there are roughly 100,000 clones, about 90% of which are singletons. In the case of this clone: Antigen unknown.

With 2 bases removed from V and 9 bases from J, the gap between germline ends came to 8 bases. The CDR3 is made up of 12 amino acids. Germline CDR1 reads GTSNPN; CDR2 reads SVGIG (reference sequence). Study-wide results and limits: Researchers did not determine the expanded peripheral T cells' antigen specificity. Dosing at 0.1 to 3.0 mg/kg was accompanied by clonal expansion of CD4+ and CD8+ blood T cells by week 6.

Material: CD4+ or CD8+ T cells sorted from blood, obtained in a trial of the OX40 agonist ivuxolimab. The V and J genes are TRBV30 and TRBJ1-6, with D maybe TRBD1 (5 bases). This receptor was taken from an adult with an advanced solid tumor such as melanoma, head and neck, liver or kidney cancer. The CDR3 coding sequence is TGTGCCTGGAGTCGAGACAGTTCACCCCTCCACTTT. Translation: CAWSRDSSPLHF.